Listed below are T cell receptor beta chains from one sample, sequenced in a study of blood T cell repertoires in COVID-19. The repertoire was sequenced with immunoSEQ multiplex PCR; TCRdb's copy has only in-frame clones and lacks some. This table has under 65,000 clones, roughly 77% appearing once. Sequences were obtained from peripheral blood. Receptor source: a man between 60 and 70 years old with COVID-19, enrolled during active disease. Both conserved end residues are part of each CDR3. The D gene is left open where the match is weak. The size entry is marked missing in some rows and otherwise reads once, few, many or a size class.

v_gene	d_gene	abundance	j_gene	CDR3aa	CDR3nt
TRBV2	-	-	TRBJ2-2	CASSGPRMNTGELFF	TGTGCCAGCAGTGGACCGCGGATGAACACCGGGGAGCTGTTTTTT
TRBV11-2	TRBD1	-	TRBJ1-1	CASSYPRQGPEAFF	TGTGCCAGCAGTTATCCTCGACAGGGCCCTGAAGCTTTCTTT
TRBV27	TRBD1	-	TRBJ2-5	CASSSRQGKKETQYF	TGTGCCAGCAGTTCACGACAGGGGAAGAAGGAGACCCAGTACTTC
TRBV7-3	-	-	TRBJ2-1	CASSLNRGYDEQFF	TGTGCCAGCAGCTTAAACCGGGGTTACGATGAGCAGTTCTTC
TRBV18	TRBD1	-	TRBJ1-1	CASSPRTGGNTEAFF	TGTGCCAGCTCACCGAGGACAGGGGGTAACACTGAAGCTTTCTTT
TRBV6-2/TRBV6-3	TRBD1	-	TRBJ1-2	CASSYPTTGAHGYTF	TGTGCCAGCAGTTACCCCACGACAGGGGCCCATGGCTACACCTTC
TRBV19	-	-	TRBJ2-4	CAVGPGGASGNIQYF	TGTGCCGTCGGACCCGGAGGGGCGTCAGGAAACATTCAGTACTTC
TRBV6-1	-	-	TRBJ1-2	CASSEDTGSGYGYTF	TGTGCCAGCAGTGAAGATACAGGGTCGGGCTATGGCTACACCTTC
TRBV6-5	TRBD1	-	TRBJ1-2	CATASTGGEYGYTF	TGTGCCACCGCAAGTACAGGGGGCGAGTATGGCTACACCTTC
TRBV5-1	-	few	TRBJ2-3	CASSWGLPDGTDTQYF	TGCGCCAGCAGCTGGGGCCTACCTGACGGCACAGATACGCAGTATTTT
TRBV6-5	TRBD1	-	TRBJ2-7	CASSYSRQGYEQYF	TGTGCCAGCAGTTACTCGAGACAGGGCTACGAGCAGTACTTC
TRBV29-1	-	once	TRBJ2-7	CSVESPRQDSYEQYF	TGCAGCGTTGAGAGTCCCAGGCAGGACTCCTACGAGCAGTACTTC
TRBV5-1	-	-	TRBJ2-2	CASSSQRVNTGELFF	TGCGCCAGCAGCTCCCAACGGGTGAACACCGGGGAGCTGTTTTTT
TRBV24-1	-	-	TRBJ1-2	CATSDTGTNYGYTF	TGTGCCACCAGTGATACGGGTACTAACTATGGCTACACCTTC
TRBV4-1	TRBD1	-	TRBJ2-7	CASSQDQYGRGQYEQYF	TGCGCCAGCAGCCAAGATCAGTACGGCAGGGGGCAATACGAGCAGTACTTC
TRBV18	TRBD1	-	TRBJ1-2	CASSPDRAGYGYTF	TGTGCCAGCTCACCAGACAGGGCAGGCTATGGCTACACCTTC
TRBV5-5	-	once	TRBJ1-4	CASSVTANEKLFF	TGTGCCAGCAGTGTGACAGCTAATGAAAAACTGTTTTTT
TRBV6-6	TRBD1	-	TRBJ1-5	CASSRTGSSNQPQHF	TGTGCCAGCAGCCGGACAGGGTCGAGCAATCAGCCCCAGCATTTT
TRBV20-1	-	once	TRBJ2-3	CSVYLADTQYF	TGCAGTGTTTACTTGGCAGATACGCAGTATTTT
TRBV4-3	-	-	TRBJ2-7	CASSQARGGSYEQYF	TGCGCCAGCAGCCAGGCGCGAGGGGGATCCTACGAGCAGTACTTC
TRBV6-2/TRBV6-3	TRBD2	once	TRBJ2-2	CASSHTSGTYTGELFF	TGTGCCAGCAGTCATACTAGCGGCACATACACCGGGGAGCTGTTTTTT
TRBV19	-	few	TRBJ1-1	CASSIARNTEAFF	TGTGCCAGTAGTATCGCCAGGAACACTGAAGCTTTCTTT
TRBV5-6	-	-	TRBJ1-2	CASSLQRGGGYTF	TGTGCCAGCAGCTTGCAAAGGGGAGGAGGCTACACCTTC
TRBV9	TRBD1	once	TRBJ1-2	CASRDGQAYGYTF	TGTGCCAGCAGAGATGGACAGGCTTATGGCTACACCTTC
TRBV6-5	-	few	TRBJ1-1	CASRTYGGGNTEAFF	TGTGCCAGCAGAACTTACGGGGGAGGAAACACTGAAGCTTTCTTT
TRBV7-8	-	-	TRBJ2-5	CASSHGQRETQYF	TGTGCCAGCAGCCACGGACAAAGAGAGACCCAGTACTTC
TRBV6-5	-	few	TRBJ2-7	CASRYRQATEQYF	TGTGCCAGCCGCTATAGGCAGGCCACCGAGCAGTACTTC
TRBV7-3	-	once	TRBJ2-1	CASSLTRDWHEQFF	TGTGCCAGCAGCTTAACGCGGGACTGGCATGAGCAGTTCTTC
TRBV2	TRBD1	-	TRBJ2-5	CASSEPGTGETQYF	TGTGCCAGCAGTGAGCCCGGGACAGGAGAGACCCAGTACTTC